The rows below give T cell receptor beta chains drawn from one sample of a study of siplizumab effects on memory and regulatory T cells. Generated by immunoSEQ multiplex PCR, the TCRdb table keeps only in-frame clones and is missing some. The sample has over 100,000 clones, about 93% seen once; the top ten hold roughly 0.17%. Sequenced: non-Treg CD4+ T cells sorted from blood. These receptors all come from a human donor in good health. CDR3s include the opening cysteine and the closing phenylalanine or tryptophan. Fields, in order: V gene, clone size, CDR3 protein. Only some rows state a clone size, as once, few, many or a class for expanded clones.

TRBV7-2 | once | CASSHPTGVETQYF
TRBV19 | - | CASSTRGGPYNEQFF
TRBV28 | - | CASTLSGSNEQFF
TRBV6-1 | - | CASRESLRGSSGNTIYF
TRBV6-6 | - | CASSPGTGFQPQHF
TRBV5-1 | - | CASSLAGSTGELFF
TRBV10-3 | - | CAISTSSGGRTEAFF
TRBV6-5 | - | CAARDTADTQYF
TRBV7-2 | - | CASSFRTGDTEAFF
TRBV7-2 | - | CASSLRLFSGANVLTF